These 22 T cell receptor beta chains share one sample of origin, sequenced in a study of CD4+ T cells in melanoma. Clones were sequenced by immunoSEQ multiplex PCR, and TCRdb holds only the in-frame ones, with some missing. The sample yields tens of thousands of clones, over 60% seen once. The specimen sequenced was tumor tissue. The receptors derive from a human donor with melanoma.

The chain combines TRBV11-2 with TRBJ2-3, with a weak D call TRBD1 (5 bases). CDR3 length: 15 amino acids. V was shortened by 5 bases and J by 0 bases, with 12 bases between the two germline ends. Germline CDR1 reads SGHAT; CDR2 reads FQNNGV. CDR3 protein: CASSLVGRSTDTQYF. The DNA for the CDR3 is TGTGCCAGCAGCCTAGTGGGGCGCAGCACAGATACGCAGTATTTT.

The chain links TRBV23-1 to TRBJ1-1; D may be TRBD1 (5 bases). TRBV23-1 is labeled an ORF, and its function is uncertain. This CDR3 has 13 residues. V was trimmed by 3 bases and J by 4 bases, leaving 9 bases between them. The CDR3 DNA reads as TGCGCCAGCAGTCACTCAGGGTCCACTGAAGCTTTCTTT. Protein sequence: CASSHSGSTEAFF.

The V call is TRBV7-3, the J call TRBJ2-3, with no clear D. CDR3 length: 13 amino acids. Looked up from germline, CDR1 is SGHTA and CDR2 is FQGTGA. V shed 1 base and J shed 0 bases, with 2 bases lying between them. CDR3 nucleotides: TGTGCCAGCAGCTTAATTAGCACAGATACGCAGTATTTT. Translated: CASSLISTDTQYF. The full variable domain, with the rest looked up from reference TRBV7-3 and TRBJ2-3, is GAGVSQTPSNKVTEKGKYVELRCDPISGHTALYWYRQSLGQGPEFLIYFQGTGAADDSGLPNDRFFAVRPEGSVSTLKIQRTERGDSAVYLCASSLISTDTQYFGPGTRLTVL.

In DNA, the CDR3 is TGTGCCAGCAGCTTAGGTCCAGGGCCAACCTACGAGCAGTACTTC. It codes for CASSLGPGPTYEQYF. V usage is TRBV11-2 and J usage is TRBJ2-5, with a tentative D call TRBD1 (5 bases). The DNA end favors TRBJ2-7, so the J call may be wrong. This CDR3 comprises 15 residues. CDR1 is SGHAT and CDR2 is FQNNGV in the germline V gene.

V and J are TRBV9 and TRBJ1-4; D may be TRBD1 (5 bases). Germline V gene lookup returns CDR1 SGDLS and CDR2 YYNGEE. Trimming took 0 bases from V and 3 from J, leaving 12 bases between them. There are 16 residues in the CDR3. CDR3 in DNA: TGTGCCAGCAGCGTAGGTGGGGCTGGGGCTAATGAAAAACTGTTTTTT. It encodes CASSVGGAGANEKLFF.

The chain uses TRBV6-6 and TRBJ1-2; tentative D call: TRBD1 (5 bases). Germline CDR1 and CDR2: MNHNY and SVGAGI (reference sequence). Trimming removed 5 bases at V and 5 bases at J, with 12 bases between. There are 13 residues in the CDR3. CDR3 sequence reads: CASSDSRGYGYTF. CDR3 in DNA: TGTGCCAGCAGTGACAGCAGAGGGTATGGCTACACCTTC.

This chain links TRBV6-6 with TRBJ1-5, with unresolved D. Trimming took 2 bases from V and 4 from J, leaving 6 bases between them. There are 13 residues in the CDR3. Germline CDR1 MNHNY, CDR2 SVGAGI (reference sequence). The CDR3, as DNA: TGTGCCAGCAGTTACCTTGGGAATCAGCCCCAGCATTTT. Translation gives CASSYLGNQPQHF.

The table lists this clone with a count of one. The genes are TRBV5-6 and TRBJ2-2, with 10 bases lining up with TRBD2. V was clipped by 0 bases and J by 5 bases; unmatched bases: 7. This CDR3 has 17 residues. Germline V gene data show CDR1 as SGHDT and CDR2 as YYEEEE. The CDR3 sequence: CASSLAASGGRTGELFF. The CDR3 nucleotides are TGTGCCAGCAGCTTGGCGGCTAGCGGGGGTCGTACCGGGGAGCTGTTTTTT. The whole variable domain, filled in from reference TRBV5-6 and TRBJ2-2, reads DAGVTQSPTHLIKTRGQQVTLRCSPKSGHDTVSWYQQALGQGPQFIFQYYEEEERQRGNFPDRFSGHQFPNYSSELNVNALLLGDSALYLCASSLAASGGRTGELFFGEGSRLTVL.

The V gene is TRBV5-1, the J gene TRBJ1-2; D perhaps matches TRBD1 (6 bases). The CDR3 contains 13 residues. The V gene's germline CDR1 is SGHRS and CDR2 YFSETQ. The V and J ends lost 4 bases and 6 bases respectively, with 13 bases between them. The CDR3 DNA is TGCGCCAGCAGCCTGACAGGAAGGGATGGCTACACCTTC. Residues: CASSLTGRDGYTF. The full variable domain, its missing parts supplied by reference TRBV5-1 and TRBJ1-2, is KAGVTQTPRYLIKTRGQQVTLSCSPISGHRSVSWYQQTPGQGLQFLFEYFSETQRNKGNFPGRFSGRQFSNSRSEMNVSTLELGDSALYLCASSLTGRDGYTFGSGTRLTVV.

V gene TRBV27 combines with J gene TRBJ1-5; 11 nucleotides line up with TRBD1. J lost 7 bases, V lost 6 bases, and 5 bases had no gene match. This CDR3 has 14 residues. The germline gives CDR1 MNHEY, CDR2 SMNVEV (reference sequence). CDR3 protein: CASRPGTGGQPQHF. CDR3 coding DNA: TGTGCCAGCAGGCCCGGGACAGGGGGACAGCCCCAGCATTTT.

V gene TRBV7-9 combines with J gene TRBJ1-4, with D maybe TRBD1 (6 bases). V was shortened by 5 bases and J by 6 bases, with 13 bases between the two germline ends. The CDR3 is 14 amino acids. Germline CDR1 reads SEHNR; CDR2 reads FQNEAQ (reference sequence). The CDR3 DNA reads TGTGCCAGCAGCCCAGGGGACTGGGATGAAAAACTGTTTTTT. Residues: CASSPGDWDEKLFF. The full variable domain, its missing parts supplied by reference TRBV7-9 and TRBJ1-4, is DTGVSQNPRHKITKRGQNVTFRCDPISEHNRLYWYRQTLGQGPEFLTYFQNEAQLEKSRLLSDRFSAERPKGSFSTLEIQRTEQGDSAMYLCASSPGDWDEKLFFGSGTQLSVL.

This clone was recorded at least ten times. At the DNA level, this CDR3 is encoded by other sequences in the same sample as well. CDR3 DNA: TGTGCCAGCTCACCGACAGGGGATGGAAACACCATATATTTT. Protein: CASSPTGDGNTIYF. The chain has TRBV18 and TRBJ1-3, with 8 bases aligning to TRBD1. Trimming cost V 3 bases and J 3 bases; bases outside gene matches: 1. The germline V gene encodes CDR1 KGHSH and CDR2 LQKENI. This CDR3 region has 14 residues.

The CDR3 nucleotides are TGTGCCAGTACGGGCCTCAGCAGGGGATCCTATAATTCACCCCTCCACTTT. Residues: CASTGLSRGSYNSPLHF. The chain recombines TRBV19 with TRBJ1-6, with D possibly matching TRBD1 (6 bases). V lost 7 bases to trimming and J lost 1 base, with 17 bases between them. This CDR3 has 17 residues. Per germline, CDR1 LNHDA and CDR2 SQIVND (reference sequence).

The gene calls are TRBV19 and TRBJ2-3, with 8 nucleotides matching TRBD2. Germline V gives CDR1 LNHDA, CDR2 SQIVND (reference sequence). The CDR3 is 14 amino acids. The ends lost 6 bases at V and 3 bases at J; junction bases unmatched: 5. CDR3 in DNA: TGTGCCAGTAGGCCGGGACTAGGAACAGATACGCAGTATTTT. Protein: CASRPGLGTDTQYF.

This clone was seen at least ten times. The rearrangement links TRBV6-5 to TRBJ1-2; tentatively, D is TRBD1 (5 bases). Trimming took off 2 bases at V and 6 bases at J, with 10 bases between the two ends. CDR1 and CDR2 (germline): MNHEY, SVGAGI. CDR3 length: 13 amino acids. The CDR3 nucleotides read TGTGCCAGCAGTTACGGGGGGAAGGATGGCTACACCTTC. Residues: CASSYGGKDGYTF.

This clone was seen many times. The chain combines TRBV27 with TRBJ1-1, with D uncertain. V was shortened by 1 base and J by 10 bases, with 13 bases between the two germline ends. Germline V CDR1 and CDR2: MNHEY, SMNVEV (reference sequence). The CDR3 runs to 13 residues. CDR3 sequence reads: CASSLYAGGRAFF. CDR3 coding DNA: TGTGCCAGCAGTTTATACGCAGGTGGTAGAGCTTTCTTT.

The chain recombines TRBV4-3 with TRBJ1-1; D is uncertain. The CDR3 covers 13 residues. The V gene lost 3 bases and the J gene lost 4 bases, with 9 bases spanning the gap. Germline CDR1 and CDR2: LGHNA and YSLEER. The chain's CDR3 is CASSQGVTTEAFF. CDR3 DNA sequence: TGCGCCAGCAGCCAGGGTGTTACCACTGAAGCTTTCTTT.

V and J are TRBV28 and TRBJ1-2; D is possibly TRBD1 (6 bases). CDR1 is MDHEN, CDR2 SYDVKM, per germline. Trimming cost V 10 bases and J 4 bases, with 13 bases left between them. CDR3 length equals 12 residues. CDR3: CATRAGAYGYTF. The CDR3 region has the DNA TGTGCCACCCGCGCAGGGGCCTATGGCTACACCTTC.

V is TRBV15 and J is TRBJ2-1, with unresolved D. Trimming left V 0 bases short and J 7 bases short, with 13 bases between. Germline V CDR1 and CDR2: LNHNV, YYDKDF (reference sequence). This CDR3 is built from 15 residues. This CDR3 reads CATSRDRSFWNEQFF. The CDR3 nucleotides are TGTGCCACCAGCAGAGATCGGTCGTTTTGGAATGAGCAGTTCTTC.

V gene TRBV28 combines with J gene TRBJ2-5; 8 nucleotides line up with TRBD2. Germline V gives CDR1 MDHEN, CDR2 SYDVKM. The CDR3 is 17 amino acids. Unmatched junction bases numbered 14, after V lost 3 bases and J lost 5 bases. The CDR3 spells CASSFFLRGGSGETQYF. The CDR3 DNA follows: TGTGCCAGCAGTTTTTTTCTCCGCGGGGGGTCGGGCGAGACCCAGTACTTC. Full variable domain (missing parts from reference TRBV28 and TRBJ2-5): DVKVTQSSRYLVKRTGEKVFLECVQDMDHENMFWYRQDPGLGLRLIYFSYDVKMKEKGDIPEGYSVSREKKERFSLILESASTNQTSMYLCASSFFLRGGSGETQYFGPGTRLLVL.

This chain uses TRBV9 with TRBJ1-5; no firm D call. Germline CDR1 and CDR2: SGDLS and YYNGEE. The length of the CDR3 is 15 residues. V was trimmed by 0 bases and J by 7 bases, leaving 14 bases between them. CDR3 DNA sequence: TGTGCCAGCAGCGTAGGATGGGGAAGTGGACAGCCCCAGCATTTT. Its translation: CASSVGWGSGQPQHF.

The rearrangement uses TRBV2 and TRBJ2-3, with 13 positions matching TRBD2. Trimming at V came to 4 bases and at J to 1 base, leaving 2 bases not matched to a gene. CDR1 and CDR2 from the germline V gene are SNHLY and FYNNEI. This CDR3 is 16 amino acids long. The CDR3 DNA reads as TGTGCCAGCAGTGGGGGACTAGCGGGGCGCACAGATACGCAGTATTTT. Protein: CASSGGLAGRTDTQYF.